This TCR beta chain was recorded in a study of shared clonotypes between healthy human individuals. Findings of the study overall: Generation of non-shared clonotypes was less probable than generation of clonotypes shared by all four donors. The researchers took only blood, and tissue repertoires probably look different.

The germline V gene encodes CDR1 SGHRS and CDR2 YFSETQ. The CDR3 spans 12 residues. Trimming took 10 bases from V and 3 from J, leaving 14 bases between them. Only in-frame clones appear in the TCRdb table, and some are missing; sequencing was by immunoSEQ multiplex PCR. The table has fewer than 1.6 million clones, 98% seen once. A note on this clone: Its target is not known.

This TCR was sampled from a man aged 25-40 years in good health. Sequencing was done on a sample of naive CD4+ T cells sorted from blood. The subset here: CD45RA+ positively selected. The chain combines TRBV5-1 with TRBJ2-7, with TRBD1 as a possible D gene (5 bases). CDR3 sequence reads: CAGYRSCYEQYF. CDR3 nucleotide sequence: TGCGCCGGATACAGGAGTTGCTACGAGCAGTACTTC.